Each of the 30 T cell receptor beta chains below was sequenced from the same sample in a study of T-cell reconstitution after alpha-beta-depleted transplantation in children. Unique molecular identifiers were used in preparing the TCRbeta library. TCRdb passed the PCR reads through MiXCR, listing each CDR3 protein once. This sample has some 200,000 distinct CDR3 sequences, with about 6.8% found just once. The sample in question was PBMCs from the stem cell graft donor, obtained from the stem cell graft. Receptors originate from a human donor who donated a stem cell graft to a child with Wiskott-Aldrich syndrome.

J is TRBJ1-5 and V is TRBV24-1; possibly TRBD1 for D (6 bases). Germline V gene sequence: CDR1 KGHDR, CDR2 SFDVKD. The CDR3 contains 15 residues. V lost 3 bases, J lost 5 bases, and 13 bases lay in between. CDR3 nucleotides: TGTGCCACCAGTGATGCACGGGACAAAGATCAGCCCCAGCATTTT. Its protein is CATSDARDKDQPQHF.

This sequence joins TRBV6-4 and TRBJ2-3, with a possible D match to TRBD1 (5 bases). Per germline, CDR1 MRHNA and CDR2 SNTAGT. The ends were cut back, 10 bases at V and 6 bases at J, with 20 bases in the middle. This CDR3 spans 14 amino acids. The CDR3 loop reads CATSDIPSADTQYF. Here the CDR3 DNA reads TGTGCCACTTCGGACATACCATCAGCTGATACGCAGTATTTT.

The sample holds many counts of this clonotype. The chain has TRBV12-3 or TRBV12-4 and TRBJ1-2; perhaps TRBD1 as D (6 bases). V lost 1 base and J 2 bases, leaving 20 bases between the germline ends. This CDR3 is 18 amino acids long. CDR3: CASSLGPGGALRNYGYTF. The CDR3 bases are TGTGCCAGCAGTTTAGGGCCGGGGGGGGCGTTGAGGAACTATGGCTACACCTTC.

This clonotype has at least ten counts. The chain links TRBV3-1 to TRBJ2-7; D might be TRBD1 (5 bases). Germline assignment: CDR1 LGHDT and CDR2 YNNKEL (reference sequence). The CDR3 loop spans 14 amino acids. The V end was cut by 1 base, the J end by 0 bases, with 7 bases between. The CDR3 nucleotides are TGTGCCAGCAGCCAAGCCCAGGGCTCCTACGAGCAGTACTTC. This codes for CASSQAQGSYEQYF.

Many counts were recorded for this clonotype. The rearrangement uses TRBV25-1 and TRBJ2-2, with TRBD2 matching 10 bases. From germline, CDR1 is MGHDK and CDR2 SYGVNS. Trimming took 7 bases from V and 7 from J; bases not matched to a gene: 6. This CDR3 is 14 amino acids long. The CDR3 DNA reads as TGTGCCAGCAAGCGGGAGGGCCAAATCGGGGAGCTGTTTTTT. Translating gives CASKREGQIGELFF.

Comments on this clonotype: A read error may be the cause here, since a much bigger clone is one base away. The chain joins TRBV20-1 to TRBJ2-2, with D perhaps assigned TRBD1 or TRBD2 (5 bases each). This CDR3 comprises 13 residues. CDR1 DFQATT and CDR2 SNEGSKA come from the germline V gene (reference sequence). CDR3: CSARQVDTGKLFF. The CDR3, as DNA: TGCAGTGCTAGACAGGTGGACACCGGGAAGCTGTTTTTT.

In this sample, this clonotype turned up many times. CDR3 residues: CASSGDRGTEAFF. DNA of the CDR3: TGTGCCAGCAGTGGGGACAGGGGCACTGAAGCTTTCTTT. The chain employs TRBV6-1 and TRBJ1-1; the match to TRBD1 covers 10 bases. After removal of 4 bases from V and 4 bases from J, the junction contained 0 bases not matched to a gene. There are 13 residues in the CDR3. Germline-derived CDR1 and CDR2 are MNHNS and SASEGT.

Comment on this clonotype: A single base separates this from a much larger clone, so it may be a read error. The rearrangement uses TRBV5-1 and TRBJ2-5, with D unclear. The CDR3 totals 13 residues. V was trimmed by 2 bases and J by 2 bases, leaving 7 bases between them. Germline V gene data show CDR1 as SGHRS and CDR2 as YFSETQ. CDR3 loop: CASSLGAQETQYF. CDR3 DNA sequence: TGCGCCAGCAGCTTAGGAGCACAAGAGACCCAGTACTTC.

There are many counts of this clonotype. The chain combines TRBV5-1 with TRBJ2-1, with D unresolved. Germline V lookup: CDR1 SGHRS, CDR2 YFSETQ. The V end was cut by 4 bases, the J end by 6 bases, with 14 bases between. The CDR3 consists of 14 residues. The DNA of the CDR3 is TGCGCCAGCAGCCCCGCCCTCGTCCTCAATGAGCAGTTCTTC. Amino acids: CASSPALVLNEQFF.

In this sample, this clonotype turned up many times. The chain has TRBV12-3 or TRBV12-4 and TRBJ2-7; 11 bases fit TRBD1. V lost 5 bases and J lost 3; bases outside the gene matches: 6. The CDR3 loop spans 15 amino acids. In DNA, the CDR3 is TGTGCCAGCAGTCTCGGGACAGGGGGTATCTACGAGCAGTACTTC. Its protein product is CASSLGTGGIYEQYF.

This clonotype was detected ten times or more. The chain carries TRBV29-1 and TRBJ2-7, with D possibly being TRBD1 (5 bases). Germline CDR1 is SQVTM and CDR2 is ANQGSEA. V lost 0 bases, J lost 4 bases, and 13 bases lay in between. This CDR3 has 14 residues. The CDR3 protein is CSVEDPGMRYEQYF. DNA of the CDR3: TGCAGCGTTGAAGATCCAGGGATGAGGTACGAGCAGTACTTC.

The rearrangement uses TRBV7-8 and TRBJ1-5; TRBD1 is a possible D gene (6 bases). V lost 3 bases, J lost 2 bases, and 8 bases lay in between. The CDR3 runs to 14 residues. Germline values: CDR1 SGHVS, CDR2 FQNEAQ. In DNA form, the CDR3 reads TGTGCCAGCAGCTTTAGGGGGGGCAATCAGCCCCAGCATTTT. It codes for CASSFRGGNQPQHF.

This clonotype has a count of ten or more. The DNA for the CDR3 is TGTGCCAGCAGTTACTCTGGACAGGGGGGCTCTGGGGCCAACGTCCTGACTTTC. Translated, it gives CASSYSGQGGSGANVLTF. The chain is built from TRBV6-5 and TRBJ2-6; 10 nucleotides line up with TRBD1. This CDR3 is built from 18 residues. Germline V gives CDR1 MNHEY, CDR2 SVGAGI. Trimming removed 0 bases from V and 0 bases from J; junction bases left unmatched: 2.

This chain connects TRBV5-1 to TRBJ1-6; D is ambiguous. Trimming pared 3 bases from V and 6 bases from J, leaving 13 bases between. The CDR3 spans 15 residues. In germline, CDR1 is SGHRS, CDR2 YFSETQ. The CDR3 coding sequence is TGCGCCAGCAGCTCGGACGGGAGGACTAATTCACCCCTCCACTTT. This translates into CASSSDGRTNSPLHF.

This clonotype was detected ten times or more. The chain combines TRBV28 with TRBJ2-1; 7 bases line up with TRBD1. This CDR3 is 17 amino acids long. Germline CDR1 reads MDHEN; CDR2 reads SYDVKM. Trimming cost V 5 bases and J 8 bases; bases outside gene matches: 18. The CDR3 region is CASSNRDRSRSAYEQFF. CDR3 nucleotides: TGTGCCAGCAGTAACCGGGACAGAAGTAGGTCGGCATATGAGCAGTTCTTC.

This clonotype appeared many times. The CDR3 spells CASSYGLYNEQFF. DNA for the CDR3: TGTGCCAGCAGTTACGGCCTATACAATGAGCAGTTCTTC. The chain is built from TRBV6-6 and TRBJ2-1; D is ambiguous. The V end was cut by 2 bases, the J end by 4 bases, with 6 bases between. The CDR3 is 13 amino acids. The germline V gene has CDR1 MNHNY and CDR2 SVGAGI (reference sequence).

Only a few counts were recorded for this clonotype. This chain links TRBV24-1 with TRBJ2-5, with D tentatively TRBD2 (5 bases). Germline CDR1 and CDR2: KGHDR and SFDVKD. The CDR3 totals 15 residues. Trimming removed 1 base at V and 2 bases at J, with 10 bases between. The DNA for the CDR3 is TGTGCCACCAGTGATTTCCGGGATCCACAAGAGACCCAGTACTTC. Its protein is CATSDFRDPQETQYF.

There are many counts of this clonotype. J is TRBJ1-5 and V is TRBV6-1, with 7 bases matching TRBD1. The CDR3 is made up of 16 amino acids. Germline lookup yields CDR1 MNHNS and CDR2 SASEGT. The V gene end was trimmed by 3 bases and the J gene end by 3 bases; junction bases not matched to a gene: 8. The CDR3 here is CASSDPGQRLNQPQHF. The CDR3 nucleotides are TGTGCCAGCAGTGATCCGGGACAGCGCCTCAATCAGCCCCAGCATTTT.

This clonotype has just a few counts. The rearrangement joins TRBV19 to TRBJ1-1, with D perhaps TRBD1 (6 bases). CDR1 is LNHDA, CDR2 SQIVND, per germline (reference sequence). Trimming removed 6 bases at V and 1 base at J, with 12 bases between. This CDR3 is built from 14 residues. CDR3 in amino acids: CASSRTETNTEAFF. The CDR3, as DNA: TGTGCCAGTAGCAGGACAGAGACGAACACTGAAGCTTTCTTT.

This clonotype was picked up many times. The CDR3 DNA reads TGTGCCAGCAGTTTATCCCTAACAGGGATCGGCGACACCGGGGAGCTGTTTTTT. Translated: CASSLSLTGIGDTGELFF. The V and J genes are TRBV12-3 or TRBV12-4 and TRBJ2-2, with TRBD1 as a possible D gene (6 bases). V lost 2 bases, J lost 3 bases, and 19 bases lay in between. There are 18 residues in the CDR3.

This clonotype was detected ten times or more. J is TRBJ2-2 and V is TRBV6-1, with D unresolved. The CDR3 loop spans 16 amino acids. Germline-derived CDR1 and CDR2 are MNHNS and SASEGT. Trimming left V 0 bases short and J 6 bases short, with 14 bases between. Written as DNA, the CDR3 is TGTGCCAGCAGTGAAGCCTTTTCGACTGTTGCCGGGGAGCTGTTTTTT. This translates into CASSEAFSTVAGELFF.

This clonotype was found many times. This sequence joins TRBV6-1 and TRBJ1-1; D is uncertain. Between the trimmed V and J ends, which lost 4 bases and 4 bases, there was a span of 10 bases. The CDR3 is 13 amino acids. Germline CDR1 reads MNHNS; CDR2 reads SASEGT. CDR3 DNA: TGTGCCAGCAGTGTCTCATGGTTCACTGAAGCTTTCTTT. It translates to CASSVSWFTEAFF.

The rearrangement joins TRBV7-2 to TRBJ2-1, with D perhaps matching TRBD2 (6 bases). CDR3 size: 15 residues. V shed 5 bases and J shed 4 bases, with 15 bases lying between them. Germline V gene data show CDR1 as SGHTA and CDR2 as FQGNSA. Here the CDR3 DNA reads TGTGCCAGCAGCCGACGGCGGGACCCGTACAATGAGCAGTTCTTC. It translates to CASSRRRDPYNEQFF.

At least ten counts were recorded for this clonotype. DNA for the CDR3: TGTGCCAGCAGTGATGAGGGGTACTCCTACAATGAGCAGTTCTTC. It specifies CASSDEGYSYNEQFF. The V and J genes are TRBV6-4 and TRBJ2-1; D possibly uses TRBD1 or TRBD2 (5 bases each). V gave up 3 bases and J gave up 0 bases, with 9 bases separating them. This CDR3 comprises 15 residues. Germline values: CDR1 MRHNA, CDR2 SNTAGT.

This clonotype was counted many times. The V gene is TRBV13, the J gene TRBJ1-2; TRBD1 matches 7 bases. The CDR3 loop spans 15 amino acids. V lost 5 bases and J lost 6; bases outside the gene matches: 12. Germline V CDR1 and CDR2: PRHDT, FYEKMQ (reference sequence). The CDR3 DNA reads TGTGCCAGCAGCCGAACAGGGGAGGTACTGGATGGCTACACCTTC. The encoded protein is CASSRTGEVLDGYTF.

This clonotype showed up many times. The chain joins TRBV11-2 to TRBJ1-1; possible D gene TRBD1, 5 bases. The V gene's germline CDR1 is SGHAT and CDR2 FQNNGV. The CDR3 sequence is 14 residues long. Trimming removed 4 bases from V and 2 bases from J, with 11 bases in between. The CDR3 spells CASSSFTGNTEAFF. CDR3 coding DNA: TGTGCCAGCAGCTCCTTTACAGGTAACACTGAAGCTTTCTTT.

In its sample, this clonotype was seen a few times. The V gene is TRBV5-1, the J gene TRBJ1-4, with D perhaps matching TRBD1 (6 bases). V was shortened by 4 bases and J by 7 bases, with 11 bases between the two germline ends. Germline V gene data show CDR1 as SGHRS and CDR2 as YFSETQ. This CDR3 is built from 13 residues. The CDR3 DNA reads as TGCGCCAGCAGCCTACAGGGAATTGAAAAACTGTTTTTT. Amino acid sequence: CASSLQGIEKLFF.

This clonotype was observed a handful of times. The CDR3 sequence is CASSPSQGQGYEQYF. Here the CDR3 DNA reads TGTGCCAGCTCACCAAGCCAAGGACAGGGGTACGAGCAGTACTTC. The chain uses TRBV18 and TRBJ2-7; TRBD1 agrees at 9 bases. The germline V gene encodes CDR1 KGHSH and CDR2 LQKENI. V was pared by 2 bases and J by 4 bases, with 6 bases of the junction left unmatched. The CDR3 sequence is 15 residues long.

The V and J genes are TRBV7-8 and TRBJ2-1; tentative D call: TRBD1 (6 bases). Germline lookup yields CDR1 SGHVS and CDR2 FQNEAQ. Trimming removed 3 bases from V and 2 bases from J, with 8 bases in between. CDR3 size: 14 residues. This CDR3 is CASSFRDTYNEQFF. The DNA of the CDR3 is TGTGCCAGCAGCTTCCGGGACACCTACAATGAGCAGTTCTTC.

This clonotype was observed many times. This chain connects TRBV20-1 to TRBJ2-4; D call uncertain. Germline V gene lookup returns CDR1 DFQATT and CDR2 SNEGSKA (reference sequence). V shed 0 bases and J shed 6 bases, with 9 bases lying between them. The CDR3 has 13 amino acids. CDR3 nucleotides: TGCAGTGCTAGAGATGGGCTGAGAAACATTCAGTACTTC. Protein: CSARDGLRNIQYF.